These 20 T cell receptor beta chains originate from one sample sequenced in a study of blood T cell repertoires in COVID-19. Measured with immunoSEQ multiplex PCR; TCRdb has only the in-frame clones, and not every one. The repertoire includes 150,000 to 180,000 clones, about 73% of them detected once, and around 1.5% sits in the top ten. Material for sequencing was peripheral blood. These receptors originate from a man at least 80 years old with acute or convalescent COVID-19.

The V and J genes are TRBV7-6 and TRBJ1-5, with a possible D match to TRBD1 (6 bases). CDR1 SGHVS and CDR2 FNYEAQ come from the germline V gene. The CDR3 loop spans 15 amino acids. V lost 1 base and J 7 bases, leaving 14 bases between the germline ends. CDR3 loop: CASSLEQGLYQPQHF. The DNA for the CDR3 is TGTGCCAGCAGCTTAGAACAGGGCCTTTACCAGCCCCAGCATTTT. The full variable domain, in which reference TRBV7-6 and TRBJ1-5 provide the parts outside the CDR3, is GAGVSQSPRYKVTKRGQDVALRCDPISGHVSLYWYRQALGQGPEFLTYFNYEAQQDKSGLPNDRFSAERPEGSISTLTIQRTEQRDSAMYRCASSLEQGLYQPQHFGDGTRLSIL.

A single count supports this clone. The rearrangement links TRBV5-6 to TRBJ2-1; 7 bases align to TRBD2. Germline trimming cut 1 base from V and 10 bases from J; bases unmatched to any gene: 11. CDR1 is SGHDT and CDR2 is YYEEEE in the germline V gene. The CDR3 consists of 15 residues. The DNA of the CDR3 is TGTGCCAGCAGCTTGCCCTCGGGGGGTCTACGGGAGCAGTTCTTC. Translation: CASSLPSGGLREQFF.

The rearrangement joins TRBV10-2 to TRBJ2-7, with D possibly being TRBD1 (6 bases). Trimming shortened V by 2 bases and J by 5 bases, and 10 bases separated the two germline ends. The germline V gene has CDR1 WSHSY and CDR2 SAAADI. CDR3 length: 13 residues. CDR3 DNA sequence: TGCGCCAGCAGTGAGAAGGGGGTCCACGAGCAGTACGTC. It codes for CASSEKGVHEQYV.

The V and J genes are TRBV9 and TRBJ2-2, with D perhaps matching TRBD2 (6 bases). Germline V gene sequence: CDR1 SGDLS, CDR2 YYNGEE. Trimming removed 8 bases from V and 2 bases from J, with 13 bases in between. This CDR3 has 14 amino acids. The CDR3 DNA is TGTGCCAGTCACCGGGACTTAAACACCGGGGAGCTGTTTTTT. It is translated as CASHRDLNTGELFF.

The V gene is TRBV14, the J gene TRBJ2-2; 7 positions match TRBD1. Germline-derived CDR1 and CDR2 are SGHDN and FVKESK. The junction had 4 bases not matched to a gene; V was cut back by 6 bases and J by 6 bases. This CDR3 comprises 13 residues. For the CDR3, the DNA is TGTGCCAGCAGGAAAACAGGGGCCGGGGAGCTGTTTTTT. As protein: CASRKTGAGELFF.

This rearrangement joins TRBV5-5 to TRBJ1-2; the D gene is possibly TRBD1 (6 bases). Trimming left V 4 bases short and J 1 base short, with 11 bases between. This CDR3 has 14 amino acids. Germline CDR1 reads SGHKS; CDR2 reads YYEKEE (reference sequence). Here the CDR3 reads CASSKLDSNYGYTF. DNA for the CDR3: TGTGCCAGCAGCAAATTGGACAGTAACTATGGCTACACCTTC.

Remarks on this clone: This sample also contains other DNA sequences that code for the same CDR3. This rearrangement joins TRBV6-5 to TRBJ2-2; 10 bases map to TRBD1. This CDR3 is built from 16 residues. J was trimmed by 5 bases and V by 0 bases; bases with no gene match: 3. Germline CDR1 and CDR2: MNHEY and SVGAGI. This chain's CDR3 is CASSYSGTGETGELFF. The CDR3, as DNA: TGTGCCAGCAGTTACTCCGGGACAGGGGAGACCGGGGAGCTGTTTTTT.

The V and J genes are TRBV18 and TRBJ1-5, with a weak D call TRBD1 (5 bases). Looked up from germline, CDR1 is KGHSH and CDR2 is LQKENI. The CDR3 sequence is 14 residues long. Trimming left V 3 bases short and J 2 bases short, with 8 bases between. CDR3 protein: CASSPLQGNQPQHF. CDR3 nucleotide sequence: TGTGCCAGCTCACCTCTACAGGGCAATCAGCCCCAGCATTTT.

The J gene is TRBJ2-2, the V gene TRBV5-1; TRBD1 might be the D (5 bases). The CDR3 is 14 amino acids. Trimming stripped 0 bases from V and 9 bases from J, with 12 bases between. CDR1 is SGHRS, CDR2 YFSETQ, per germline. This CDR3 reads CASSLEGYSRELFF. The DNA for the CDR3 is TGCGCCAGCAGCTTGGAGGGGTATTCCAGGGAGCTGTTTTTT.

This chain links TRBV28 with TRBJ2-3, with 7 positions matching TRBD2. The germline V gene has CDR1 MDHEN and CDR2 SYDVKM. V shed 3 bases and J 3 bases; nucleotides not matched to a gene: 6. The CDR3 extends over 15 amino acids. The CDR3 DNA sequence: TGTGCCAGCAGTTTGGGAGGGCTTAGGACAGATACGCAGTATTTT. This gives the protein CASSLGGLRTDTQYF.

This clone was seen once. In nucleotides, the CDR3 is TGTGCCACCAGTGACAATAACAGGGGAGCAGATACGCAGTATTTT. It specifies CATSDNNRGADTQYF. The chain couples TRBV24-1 to TRBJ2-3; 7 bases align to TRBD1. Germline CDR1 reads KGHDR; CDR2 reads SFDVKD. The CDR3 is 15 amino acids. J lost 4 bases, V lost 4 bases, and 7 bases had no gene match.

The V call is TRBV5-5, the J call TRBJ1-1; 9 nucleotides align to TRBD1. The CDR3 is 15 amino acids. The J segment lost 2 bases and the V segment lost 4 bases, leaving 6 bases of the junction unmatched. Germline V CDR1 and CDR2: SGHKS, YYEKEE (reference sequence). CDR3 bases: TGTGCCAGCAGCGCACGGACAGGGGCTAACACTGAAGCTTTCTTT. It is translated as CASSARTGANTEAFF. The full variable domain, completed using reference TRBV5-5 and TRBJ1-1, is DAGVTQSPTHLIKTRGQQVTLRCSPISGHKSVSWYQQVLGQGPQFIFQYYEKEERGRGNFPDRFSARQFPNYSSELNVNALLLGDSALYLCASSARTGANTEAFFGQGTRLTVV.

This rearrangement joins TRBV6-5 to TRBJ2-2, with D possibly matching TRBD1 (5 bases). This CDR3 contains 14 residues. CDR1 and CDR2 (germline): MNHEY, SVGAGI. V was clipped by 11 bases and J by 5 bases, with 18 bases between them. The CDR3 spells CAVNQGFGTGELFF. The DNA of the CDR3 is TGTGCCGTCAACCAGGGATTTGGAACCGGGGAGCTGTTTTTT.

Only a few counts were recorded for this clone. V is TRBV21-1 and J is TRBJ2-7; TRBD2 is the table's D call and was not checked against the DNA. TRBV21-1 is noted as a pseudogene. The CDR3 covers 11 residues. This CDR3 reads CASPPRWEQYV. CDR3 DNA: TGTGCCAGCCCACCCCGGTGGGAGCAGTACGTC.

This chain joins TRBV7-8 and TRBJ2-7; 13 bases match TRBD2. Per germline, CDR1 SGHVS and CDR2 FQNEAQ. The CDR3 covers 18 residues. V lost 1 base, J lost 0 bases, and 6 bases stayed unmatched. CDR3 DNA sequence: TGTGCCAGCAGCTTAGGGACTAGCGGGGGTATAAGCTCCTACGAGCAGTACTTC. Residues: CASSLGTSGGISSYEQYF.

The V gene is TRBV5-1, the J gene TRBJ2-2; D gene unclear. The CDR3 runs to 15 residues. Germline CDR1 is SGHRS and CDR2 is YFSETQ. The germline V and J ends were trimmed by 0 bases and 4 bases, with 10 bases remaining between them. CDR3 DNA: TGCGCCAGCAGCTTGGACACCCGTGGCACCGGGGAGCTGTTTTTT. Its protein is CASSLDTRGTGELFF.

This rearrangement joins TRBV7-8 to TRBJ2-7; 8 positions agree with TRBD2. The CDR3 totals 14 residues. Germline CDR1 and CDR2: SGHVS and FQNEAQ. The V segment lost 3 bases and the J segment 3 bases; nucleotides outside the gene matches: 4. This CDR3 reads CASSFLRGDYEQYF. The CDR3 nucleotides read TGTGCCAGCAGCTTTTTGCGGGGGGACTACGAGCAGTACTTC.

The chain is built from TRBV18 and TRBJ2-2, with D unresolved. Germline CDR1 is KGHSH and CDR2 is LQKENI. V lost 3 bases and J 5 bases, leaving 4 bases between the germline ends. The CDR3 spans 12 residues. The CDR3 region has the DNA TGTGCCAGCTCACCTCAGACCGGGGAGCTGTTTTTT. Residues: CASSPQTGELFF.

This sequence joins TRBV30 and TRBJ2-3, with D perhaps matching TRBD2 (7 bases). Germline V gene data show CDR1 as GTSNPN and CDR2 as SVGIG (reference sequence). This CDR3 is 13 amino acids long. With 3 bases removed from V and 1 base from J, the gap between germline ends came to 8 bases. CDR3 bases: TGTGCCTGGAGGGGGGGGCGCACAGATACGCAGTATTTT. Amino acid sequence: CAWRGGRTDTQYF.

CDR3 protein: CASSSPTGAGATGELFF. The CDR3 nucleotides read TGTGCCAGCAGCTCCCCGACCGGGGCGGGGGCGACCGGGGAGCTGTTTTTT. This chain connects TRBV5-6 to TRBJ2-2; D is possibly TRBD2 (7 bases). The CDR3 loop spans 17 amino acids. V lost 3 bases, J lost 5 bases, and 20 bases lay in between. Germline CDR1 and CDR2: SGHDT and YYEEEE.